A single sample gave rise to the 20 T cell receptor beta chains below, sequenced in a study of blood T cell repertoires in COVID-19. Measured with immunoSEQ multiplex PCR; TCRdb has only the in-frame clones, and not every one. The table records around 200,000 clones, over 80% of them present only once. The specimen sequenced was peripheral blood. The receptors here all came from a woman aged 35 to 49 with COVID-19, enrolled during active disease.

This chain's CDR3 is CASSSPQGTGRNNYGYTF. The DNA for the CDR3 is TGTGCCAGCAGCTCACCCCAGGGGACAGGGCGGAATAACTATGGCTACACCTTC. The V call is TRBV9, the J call TRBJ1-2; the match to TRBD1 covers 9 bases. The germline gives CDR1 SGDLS, CDR2 YYNGEE. J was trimmed by 1 base and V by 4 bases; bases with no gene match: 14. This CDR3 spans 18 amino acids.

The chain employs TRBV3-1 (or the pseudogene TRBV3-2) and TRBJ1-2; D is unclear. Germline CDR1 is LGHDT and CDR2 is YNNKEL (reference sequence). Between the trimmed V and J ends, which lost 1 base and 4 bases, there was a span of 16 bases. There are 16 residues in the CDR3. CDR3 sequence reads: CASSQGVVKAGYGYTF. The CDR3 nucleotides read TGTGCCAGCAGCCAAGGGGTCGTTAAGGCGGGCTATGGCTACACCTTC.

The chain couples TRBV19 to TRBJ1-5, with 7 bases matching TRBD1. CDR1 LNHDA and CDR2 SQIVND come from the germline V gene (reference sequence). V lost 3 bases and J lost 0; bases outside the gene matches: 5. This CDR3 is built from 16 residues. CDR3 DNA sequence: TGTGCCAGTAGTATCGGACAGGCTGGTAGCAATCAGCCCCAGCATTTT. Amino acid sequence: CASSIGQAGSNQPQHF.

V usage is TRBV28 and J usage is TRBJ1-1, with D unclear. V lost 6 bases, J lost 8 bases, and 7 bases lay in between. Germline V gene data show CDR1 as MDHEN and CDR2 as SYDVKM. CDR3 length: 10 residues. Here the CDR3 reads CASRSLEAFF. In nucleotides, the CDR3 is TGTGCCAGCAGGAGCCTGGAAGCTTTCTTT.

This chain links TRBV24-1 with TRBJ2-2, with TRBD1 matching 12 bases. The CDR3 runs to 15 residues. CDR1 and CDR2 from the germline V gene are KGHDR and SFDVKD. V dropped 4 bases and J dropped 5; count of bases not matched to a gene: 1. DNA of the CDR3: TGTGCCACCAGTGAGGGACAGGGGGCGACCGGGGAGCTGTTTTTT. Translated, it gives CATSEGQGATGELFF.

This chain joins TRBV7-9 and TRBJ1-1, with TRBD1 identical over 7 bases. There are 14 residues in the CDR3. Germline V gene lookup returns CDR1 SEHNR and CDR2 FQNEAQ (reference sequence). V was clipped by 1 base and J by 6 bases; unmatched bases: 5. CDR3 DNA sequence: TGTGCCAGCAGCTTAGGAGGGGGCTACGCTGAAGCTTTCTTT. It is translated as CASSLGGGYAEAFF. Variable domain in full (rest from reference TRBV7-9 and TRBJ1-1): DTGVSQNPRHKITKRGQNVTFRCDPISEHNRLYWYRQTLGQGPEFLTYFQNEAQLEKSRLLSDRFSAERPKGSFSTLEIQRTEQGDSAMYLCASSLGGGYAEAFFGQGTRLTVV.

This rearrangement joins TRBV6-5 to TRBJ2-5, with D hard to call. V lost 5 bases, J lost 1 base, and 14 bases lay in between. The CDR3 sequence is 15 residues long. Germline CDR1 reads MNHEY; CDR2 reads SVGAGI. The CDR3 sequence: CASSPRLPGQETQYF. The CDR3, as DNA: TGTGCCAGCAGTCCCCGACTCCCGGGCCAAGAGACCCAGTACTTC.

The CDR3 DNA sequence: TGTGCCAGCAGCCCAGAGAGATGGCAGGGGGCGCACGGCTACACCTTC. Translation: CASSPERWQGAHGYTF. The chain carries TRBV7-9 and TRBJ1-2; 8 positions agree with TRBD1. CDR1 and CDR2 (germline): SEHNR, FQNEAQ (reference sequence). With 5 bases clipped from V and 8 bases from J, the junction kept 16 bases outside the gene matches. The CDR3 runs 16 residues.

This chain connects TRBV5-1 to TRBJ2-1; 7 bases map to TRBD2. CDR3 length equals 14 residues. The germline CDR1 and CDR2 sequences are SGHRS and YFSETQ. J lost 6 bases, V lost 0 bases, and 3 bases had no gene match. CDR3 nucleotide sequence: TGCGCCAGCAGCTTGGCTAGGGAGGGCAATGAGCAGTTCTTC. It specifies CASSLAREGNEQFF.

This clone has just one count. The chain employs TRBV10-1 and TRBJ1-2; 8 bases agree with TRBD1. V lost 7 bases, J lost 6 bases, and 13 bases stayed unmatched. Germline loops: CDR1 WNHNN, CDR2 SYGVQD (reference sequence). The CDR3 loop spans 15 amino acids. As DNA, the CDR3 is TGCGCCAGCATCGGGACAGGATTACCTCGGGATGGCTACACCTTC. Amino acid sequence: CASIGTGLPRDGYTF.

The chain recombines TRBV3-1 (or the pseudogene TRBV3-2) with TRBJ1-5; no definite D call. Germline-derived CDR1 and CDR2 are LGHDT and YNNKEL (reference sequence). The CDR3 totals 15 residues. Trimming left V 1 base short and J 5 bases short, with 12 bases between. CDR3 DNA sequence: TGTGCCAGCAGCCAAGTATTAACTGATGATCAGCCCCAGCATTTT. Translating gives CASSQVLTDDQPQHF.

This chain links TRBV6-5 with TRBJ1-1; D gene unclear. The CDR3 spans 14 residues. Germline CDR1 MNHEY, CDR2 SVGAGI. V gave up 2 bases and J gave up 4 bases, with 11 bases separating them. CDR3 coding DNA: TGTGCCAGCAGTTACCTCCCAAAGAGCACTGAAGCTTTCTTT. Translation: CASSYLPKSTEAFF.

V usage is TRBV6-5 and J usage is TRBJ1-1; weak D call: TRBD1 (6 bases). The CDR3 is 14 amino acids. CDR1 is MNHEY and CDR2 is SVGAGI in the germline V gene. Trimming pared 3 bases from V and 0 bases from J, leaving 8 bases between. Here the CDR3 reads CASSYDRMNTEAFF. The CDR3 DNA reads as TGTGCCAGCAGTTATGACAGGATGAACACTGAAGCTTTCTTT.

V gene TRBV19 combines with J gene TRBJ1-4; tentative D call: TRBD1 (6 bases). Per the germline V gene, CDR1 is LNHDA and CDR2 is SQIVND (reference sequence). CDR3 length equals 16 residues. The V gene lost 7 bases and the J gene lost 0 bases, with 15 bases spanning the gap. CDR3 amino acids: CASTFGQTSTNEKLFF. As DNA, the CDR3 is TGTGCCAGTACCTTCGGACAGACATCAACTAATGAAAAACTGTTTTTT.

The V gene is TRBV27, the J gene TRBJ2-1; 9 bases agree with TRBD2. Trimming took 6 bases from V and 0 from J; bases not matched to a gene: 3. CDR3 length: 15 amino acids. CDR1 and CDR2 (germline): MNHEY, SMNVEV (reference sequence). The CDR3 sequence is CASRRAGGSYNEQFF. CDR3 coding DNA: TGTGCCAGCAGGCGAGCGGGAGGCTCCTACAATGAGCAGTTCTTC.

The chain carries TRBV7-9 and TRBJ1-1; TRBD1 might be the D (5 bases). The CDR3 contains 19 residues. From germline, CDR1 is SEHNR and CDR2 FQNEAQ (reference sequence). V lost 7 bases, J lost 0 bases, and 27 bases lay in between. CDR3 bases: TGTGCCAGCACCCCAGATTTCGACAGCAATCCTCAAATGAACACTGAAGCTTTCTTT. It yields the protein CASTPDFDSNPQMNTEAFF.

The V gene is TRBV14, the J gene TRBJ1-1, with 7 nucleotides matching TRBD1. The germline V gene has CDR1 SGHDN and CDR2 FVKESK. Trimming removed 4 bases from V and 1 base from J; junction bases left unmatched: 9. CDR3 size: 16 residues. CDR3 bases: TGTGCCAGCAGCCGACAGGGCCTTAGAGGGAACACTGAAGCTTTCTTT. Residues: CASSRQGLRGNTEAFF.

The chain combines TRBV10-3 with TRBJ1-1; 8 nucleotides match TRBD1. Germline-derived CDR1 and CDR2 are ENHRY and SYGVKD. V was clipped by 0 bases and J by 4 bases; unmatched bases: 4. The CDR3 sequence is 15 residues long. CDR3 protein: CAISESTGESTEAFF. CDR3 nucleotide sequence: TGTGCCATCAGTGAGTCGACAGGGGAGAGCACTGAAGCTTTCTTT.

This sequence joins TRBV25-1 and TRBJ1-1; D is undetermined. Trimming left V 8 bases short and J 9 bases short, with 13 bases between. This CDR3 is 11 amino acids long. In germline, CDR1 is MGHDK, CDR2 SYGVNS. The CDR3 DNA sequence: TGTGCCAGCGTAGACAACACCAAAGCTTTCTTT. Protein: CASVDNTKAFF.

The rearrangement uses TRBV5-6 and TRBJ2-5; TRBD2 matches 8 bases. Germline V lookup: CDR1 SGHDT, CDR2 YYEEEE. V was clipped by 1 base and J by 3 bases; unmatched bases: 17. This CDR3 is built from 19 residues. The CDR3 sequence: CASSLSGAPVTSGKETQYF. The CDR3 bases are TGTGCCAGCAGCTTGTCTGGTGCTCCGGTAACTAGCGGTAAAGAGACCCAGTACTTC.